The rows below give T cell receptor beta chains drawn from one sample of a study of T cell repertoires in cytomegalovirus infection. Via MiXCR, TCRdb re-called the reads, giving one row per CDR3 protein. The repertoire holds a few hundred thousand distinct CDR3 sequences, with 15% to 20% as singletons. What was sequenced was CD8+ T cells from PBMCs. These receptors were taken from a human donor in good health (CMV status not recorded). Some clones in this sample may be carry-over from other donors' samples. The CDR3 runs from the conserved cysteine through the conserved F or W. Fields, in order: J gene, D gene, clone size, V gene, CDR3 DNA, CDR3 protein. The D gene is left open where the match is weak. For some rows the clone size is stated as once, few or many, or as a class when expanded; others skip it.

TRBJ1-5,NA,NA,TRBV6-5,TGTGCCAGCAGTTACTCGCAGAGGGGCGGGAATCAGCCCCAGCATTTT,CASSYSQRGGNQPQHF
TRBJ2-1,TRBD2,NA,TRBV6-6,TGTGCCAGCAGCCTAGGACTAGCGGGGGTTGAGCAGTTCTTC,CASSLGLAGVEQFF
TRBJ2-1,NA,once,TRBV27,TGTGCCAGCGGTTTAATAGACAGAGCGAATGAGCAGTTCTTC,CASGLIDRANEQFF
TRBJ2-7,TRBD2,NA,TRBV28,TGTGCCAGCAGCGACGCCGGGACTAGCTACGAGCAGTACTTC,CASSDAGTSYEQYF
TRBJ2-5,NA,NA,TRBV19,TGTGCCAGTAGTATAGCCCTTTCAGGGCGAGAGACCCAGTACTTC,CASSIALSGRETQYF
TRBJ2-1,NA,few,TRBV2,TGTGCCAGCAGTGAGGCAAGGTGGGGGACCAATGAGCAGTTCTTC,CASSEARWGTNEQFF
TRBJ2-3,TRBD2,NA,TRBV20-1,TGCAGTGCTAGAGGTAGTAGCGGGGGTACAGATACGCAGTATTTT,CSARGSSGGTDTQYF
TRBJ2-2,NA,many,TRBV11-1,TGTGCCAGCACCTTACGGCCCTTGGGACCGACCCTCGGGGAGCTGTTTTTT,CASTLRPLGPTLGELFF
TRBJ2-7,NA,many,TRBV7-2,TGTGCCAGCAGCTTAGCCGGGTCAGCTTATTTCTCCTACGAGCAGTACTTC,CASSLAGSAYFSYEQYF
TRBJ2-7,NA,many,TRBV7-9,TGTGCCAGCAGCTTCGGCCAGTACGCCTACGAGCAGTACTTC,CASSFGQYAYEQYF
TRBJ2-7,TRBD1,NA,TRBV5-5,TGTGCCAGCAGCTGGGGGACAGGCTACGAGCAGTACTTC,CASSWGTGYEQYF
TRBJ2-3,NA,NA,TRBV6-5,TGTGCCAGCAGTTACGAGGCTGGGGGGGCCACAGATACGCAGTATTTT,CASSYEAGGATDTQYF
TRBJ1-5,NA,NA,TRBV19,TGTGCCAGTAGTATAGCCTCGGACAACAATCAGCCCCAGCATTTT,CASSIASDNNQPQHF
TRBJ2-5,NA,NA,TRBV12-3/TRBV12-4,TGTGCCAGCAGTTTCACTAGCCGGGAGACCCAGTACTTC,CASSFTSRETQYF
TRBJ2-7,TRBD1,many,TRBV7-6,TGTGCCAGCAGTGATGACAGGGGGGCCTACGAGCAGTACTTC,CASSDDRGAYEQYF
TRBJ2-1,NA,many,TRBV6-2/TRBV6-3,TGTGCCAGCAGGGGGGGCATGTACAATGAGCAGTTCTTC,CASRGGMYNEQFF
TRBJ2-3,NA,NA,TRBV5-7,TGTGCCAGCAGCCCCCTCTACAGGGAAAGATGTACGCAGTATTTT,CASSPLYRERCTQYF
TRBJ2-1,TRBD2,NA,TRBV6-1,TGTGCCAGCAGTCCTATAGCGGGGGTTGGAAATGAGCAGTTCTTC,CASSPIAGVGNEQFF
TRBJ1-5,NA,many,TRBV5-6,TGTGCCAGCAGCTCGGGGGCCGGAATTAGCAATCAGCCCCAGCATTTT,CASSSGAGISNQPQHF
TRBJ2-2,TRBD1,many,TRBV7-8,TGTGCCAGCAGCTTAGCCGGGACAGGGGGGACCGGGGAGCTGTTTTTT,CASSLAGTGGTGELFF
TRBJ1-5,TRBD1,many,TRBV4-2,TGTGCCAGCAGCCCAGGGGGGGGAGATCAGCCCCAGCATTTT,CASSPGGGDQPQHF
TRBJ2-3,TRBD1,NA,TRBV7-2,TGTGCCAGCAGCTCCGGGACAGGGGGCTGGGATACGCAGTATTTT,CASSSGTGGWDTQYF
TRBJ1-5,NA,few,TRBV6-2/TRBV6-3,TGTGCCAGCAGTTATCGCAATCAGCCCCAGCATTTT,CASSYRNQPQHF
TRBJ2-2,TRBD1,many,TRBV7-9,TGTGCCAGCAGCCCGGGACAGGGACCCGCGAACACCGGGGAGCTGTTTTTT,CASSPGQGPANTGELFF
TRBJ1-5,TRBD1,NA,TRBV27,TGTGCCAGCAGTCCCCGGGACAGGTTCAATCAGCCCCAGCATTTT,CASSPRDRFNQPQHF
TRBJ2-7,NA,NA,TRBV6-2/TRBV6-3,TGTGCCAGCAGCTCCGACAGGCGCGAGCAGTACTTC,CASSSDRREQYF
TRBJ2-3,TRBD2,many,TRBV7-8,TGTGCCAGCAGCCCGACCCCAGCGGGGGCCTATGTGGATACGCAGTATTTT,CASSPTPAGAYVDTQYF
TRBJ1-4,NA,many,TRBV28,TGTGCCAGCAGTTCAAGGGGGGCAACTAATGAAAAACTGTTTTTT,CASSSRGATNEKLFF
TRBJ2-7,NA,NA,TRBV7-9,TGTGCCAGCAGCTCGGACAGCGGTGAACCCTACGAGCAGTACTTC,CASSSDSGEPYEQYF
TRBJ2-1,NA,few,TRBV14,TGTGCCAGCAGCCTAACGCGGGGGCTACGCAATGAGCAGTTCTTC,CASSLTRGLRNEQFF
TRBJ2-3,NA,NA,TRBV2,TGTGCCAGCATTGGCGGCGGGGGCACAGATACGCAGTATTTT,CASIGGGGTDTQYF
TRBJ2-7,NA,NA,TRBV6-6,TGTGCCAGCAGTTACATGTCGGGGAACGAGCAGTACTTC,CASSYMSGNEQYF
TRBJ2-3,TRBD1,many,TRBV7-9,TGTGCCAGCAGCTTAGACAGGGGCCTTAGCACAGATACGCAGTATTTT,CASSLDRGLSTDTQYF
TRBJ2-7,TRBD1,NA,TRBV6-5,TGTGCCAGCAGCCGGGACAGGGGGCAGTACGAGCAGTACTTC,CASSRDRGQYEQYF
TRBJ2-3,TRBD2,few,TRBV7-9,TGTGCCAGCAGCTTAAACGGGGGGGCAGATACGCAGTATTTT,CASSLNGGADTQYF
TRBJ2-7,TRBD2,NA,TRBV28,TGTGCCAGCAGTTCTCCGGGACTAGCGGGGGGAAAGTCCTACGAGCAGTACTTC,CASSSPGLAGGKSYEQYF
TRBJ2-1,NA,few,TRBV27,TGTGCCAGCAGTTCTCTTACGATCTCAGGGTACAATGAGCAGTTCTTC,CASSSLTISGYNEQFF
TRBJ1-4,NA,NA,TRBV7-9,TGTGCCAGCAGCTTAGCGAGGACGCCAAAACTGTTTTTT,CASSLARTPKLFF
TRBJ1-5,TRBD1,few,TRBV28,TGTGCCAGCAGTCTCGGACAGGGAAGTCTCCTCAATCAGCCCCAGCATTTT,CASSLGQGSLLNQPQHF
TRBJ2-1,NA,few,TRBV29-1,TGCAGCGTTGAAGGCGTCTCAAAGAGTCCCAATGAGCAGTTCTTC,CSVEGVSKSPNEQFF
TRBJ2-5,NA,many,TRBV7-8,TGTGCCAGCAGCTTACTGGCAGGGGCTGGGGAAGAGACCCAGTACTTC,CASSLLAGAGEETQYF
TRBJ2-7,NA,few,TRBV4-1,TGCGCCAGCAGCCAAGTAGGGCAGGACGGAGCGGCCTACGAGCAGTACTTC,CASSQVGQDGAAYEQYF
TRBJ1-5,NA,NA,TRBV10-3,TGTGCCATCAGTGAGTGGGGGCAGGCCTCAGCGCCCCAGCATTTT,CAISEWGQASAPQHF
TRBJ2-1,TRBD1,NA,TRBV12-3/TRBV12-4,TGTGCCAGCACCCACCGGGACAGGGTCTATGAGCAGTTCTTC,CASTHRDRVYEQFF
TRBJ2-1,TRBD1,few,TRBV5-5,TGTGCCAGCAGCGCGGACAGGGGGCCAGACTACAATGAGCAGTTCTTC,CASSADRGPDYNEQFF
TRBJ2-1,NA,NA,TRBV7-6,TGTGCCAGCAGCGGACGTAACTACAATGAGCAGTTCTTC,CASSGRNYNEQFF
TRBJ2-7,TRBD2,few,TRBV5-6,TGTGCCAGCAGCCTCGGACTAGCCGCCTCGCTCTACGAGCAGTACTTC,CASSLGLAASLYEQYF
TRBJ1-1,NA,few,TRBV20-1,TGCAGTGCTAGACCGAACTCCATTTGGGGTCTAACGGGTGAAGCTTTCTTT,CSARPNSIWGLTGEAFF
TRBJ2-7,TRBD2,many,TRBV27,TGTGCCAGCAGTTTACGCGGTAGCGGGGGGTCCATTACCCCCAACTACGAGCAGTACTTC,CASSLRGSGGSITPNYEQYF
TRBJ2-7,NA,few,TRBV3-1,TGTGCCAGCAGCCGGAGTGCCGCCGGGACTCAAAACTACGAGCAGTACTTC,CASSRSAAGTQNYEQYF
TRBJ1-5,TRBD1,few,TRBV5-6,TGTGCCAGCAGCTTCCGGGACAGTCATCAGCCCCAGCATTTT,CASSFRDSHQPQHF